This TCR beta chain was retrieved from a study of shared clonotypes between healthy human individuals. This CDR3 spans 19 amino acids. J lost 1 base, V lost 4 bases, and 13 bases had no gene match. CDR1 is SGHRS and CDR2 is YFSETQ in the germline V gene. Produced via immunoSEQ multiplex PCR; TCRdb's table is partial and in-frame only. Of approximately 2.5 million clones listed, roughly nine tenths are singletons. The origin of this receptor is a man aged 18 to 29 in good health. This sequence joins TRBV5-1 and TRBJ2-1; 11 positions match TRBD2. The specimen was naive CD4+ T cells sorted from blood. The subset here: CD45RA+ positively selected. The DNA of the CDR3 is TGCGCCAGCAGCCCGATTAGCGGGGGGGCGAAATGGTCCTACAATGAGCAGTTCTTC. This translates into CASSPISGGAKWSYNEQFF.